This TCR beta chain was documented in a study of shared clonotypes between healthy human individuals. This clone was found many times. Assay execution proceeded at the deep level. Generated by immunoSEQ multiplex PCR, the TCRdb table keeps only in-frame clones and is missing some. The data contain more than 80,000 clones, around 67% of them singletons. The germline V gene encodes CDR1 SGHVS and CDR2 FQNEAQ. Trimming cost V 5 bases and J 2 bases; bases outside gene matches: 3. CDR3 length: 14 residues. The specimen sequenced was memory CD8+ T cells sorted from blood. Subset in this sample: CD45RO+ cells pooled with CCR7-negative TemRA cells. V usage is TRBV7-8 and J usage is TRBJ2-7; TRBD2 aligns across 10 bases. The receptor's source is a young man in good health. The CDR3 spells CASSLGLAAYEQYF. The CDR3 bases are TGTGCCAGCAGCCTCGGACTAGCGGCCTACGAGCAGTACTTC.